A selection of T cell receptor beta chains follows, all from one sample in a study of T cell repertoires in cytomegalovirus infection. No antigens are known for them. TCRdb fed the reads into MiXCR, producing one record per CDR3 protein. The data contain hundreds of thousands of distinct CDR3 sequences, roughly 30% of them singletons. Material: cultured PBMCs, obtained from culture after CMV antigen stimulation. These receptor sequences come from a human donor in good health (CMV status not recorded). Some clones in this sample may be carry-over from other donors' samples. Both conserved end residues are part of each CDR3. Each record gives: D gene, J gene, V gene, clone size, CDR3 DNA, CDR3 protein. A D gene is named only where the DNA matches it firmly. Size is stated for part of the rows, as once, few or many counts, or as a class when the clone is expanded.

d_call: NA; j_call: TRBJ1-5; v_call: TRBV7-2; clone_size: many; cdr3_nt: TGTGCCAGCAGCTTAGTCGATTCAGGGTACGGTCAGCCCCAGCATTTT; cdr3_aa: CASSLVDSGYGQPQHF
d_call: TRBD2; j_call: TRBJ2-5; v_call: TRBV20-1; clone_size: NA; cdr3_nt: TGCAGTGCTAGAGAATATGGCAGGGAGGGAGAGACCCAGTACTTC; cdr3_aa: CSAREYGREGETQYF
d_call: NA; j_call: TRBJ2-1; v_call: TRBV12-3/TRBV12-4; clone_size: NA; cdr3_nt: NA; cdr3_aa: CASSTSGQGSNEQFF
d_call: NA; j_call: TRBJ2-7; v_call: TRBV12-3/TRBV12-4; clone_size: many; cdr3_nt: TGTGCCAGCAGTTTAGGTACGGCTGCCTACGAGCAGTACTTC; cdr3_aa: CASSLGTAAYEQYF
d_call: TRBD2; j_call: TRBJ2-1; v_call: TRBV7-2; clone_size: many; cdr3_nt: TGTGCCAGCAGCAAACAACAGCTTGTCACTAGCGGGAGAGATGAGCAGTTCTTC; cdr3_aa: CASSKQQLVTSGRDEQFF
d_call: TRBD1; j_call: TRBJ1-1; v_call: TRBV7-2; clone_size: many; cdr3_nt: TGTGCCAGCAGCATAGGACAGGGGGCCACTGAAGCTTTCTTT; cdr3_aa: CASSIGQGATEAFF
d_call: NA; j_call: TRBJ2-3; v_call: TRBV6-5; clone_size: many; cdr3_nt: TGTGCCAGCAGTTACTACGGGAGCACAGATACGCAGTATTTT; cdr3_aa: CASSYYGSTDTQYF
d_call: TRBD1; j_call: TRBJ2-1; v_call: TRBV6-5; clone_size: NA; cdr3_nt: TGTGCCAGCAGTTGGAACAGGGGCTATGAGCAGTTCTTC; cdr3_aa: CASSWNRGYEQFF
d_call: NA; j_call: TRBJ1-6; v_call: TRBV7-2; clone_size: NA; cdr3_nt: TGTGCCAGCAGCGCCGTAGACTATAATTCACCCCTCCACTTT; cdr3_aa: CASSAVDYNSPLHF
d_call: NA; j_call: TRBJ1-4; v_call: TRBV6-1; clone_size: NA; cdr3_nt: TGTGCCAGCAGTGACGGCTCGGGACTAGGGGAAAAACTGTTTTTT; cdr3_aa: CASSDGSGLGEKLFF
d_call: NA; j_call: TRBJ2-5; v_call: TRBV11-2; clone_size: once; cdr3_nt: TGTGCCAGCAGCTTACCACTGGGGGGCCAAGAGACCCAGTACTTC; cdr3_aa: CASSLPLGGQETQYF
d_call: TRBD1; j_call: TRBJ2-7; v_call: TRBV7-6; clone_size: NA; cdr3_nt: TGTGCCAGCAGTACGGGACAGTTGGTCTCCTACGAGCAGTACTTC; cdr3_aa: CASSTGQLVSYEQYF
d_call: NA; j_call: TRBJ2-7; v_call: TRBV12-3/TRBV12-4; clone_size: NA; cdr3_nt: TGTGCCAGCAGCCGGGATCACTACGAGCAGTACTTC; cdr3_aa: CASSRDHYEQYF
d_call: NA; j_call: TRBJ1-6; v_call: TRBV7-2; clone_size: NA; cdr3_nt: TGTGCCAGCAGTGTAAGGGCGTCACCCCTCCACTTT; cdr3_aa: CASSVRASPLHF
d_call: NA; j_call: TRBJ1-5; v_call: TRBV28; clone_size: NA; cdr3_nt: TGTGCCAGCAACCCTGGACCGGTTTATAGCAATCAGCCCCAGCATTTT; cdr3_aa: CASNPGPVYSNQPQHF
d_call: TRBD1; j_call: TRBJ2-3; v_call: TRBV12-3/TRBV12-4; clone_size: NA; cdr3_nt: TGTGCCAGCAGTTTACGGCACCGGGACAGGGGCCCAGATACGCAGTATTTT; cdr3_aa: CASSLRHRDRGPDTQYF
d_call: TRBD2; j_call: TRBJ2-1; v_call: TRBV7-2; clone_size: many; cdr3_nt: TGTGCCAGCAGCTTAGCCCCGCTAGCGGGACGCATTGAGCAGTTCTTC; cdr3_aa: CASSLAPLAGRIEQFF
d_call: NA; j_call: TRBJ1-1; v_call: TRBV2; clone_size: NA; cdr3_nt: TGTGCCAGCAGTGAAGAGACAATTTCCGTGGGAACTGAAGCTTTCTTT; cdr3_aa: CASSEETISVGTEAFF
d_call: TRBD1; j_call: TRBJ2-7; v_call: TRBV12-3/TRBV12-4; clone_size: NA; cdr3_nt: TGTGCCAGCAGTTTTTTGGGACAGGGGTACGAGCAGTACTTC; cdr3_aa: CASSFLGQGYEQYF
d_call: NA; j_call: TRBJ1-5; v_call: TRBV19; clone_size: few; cdr3_nt: TGTGCCAGTGGAGTAGGGGGAGGCCAGCCCCAGCATTTT; cdr3_aa: CASGVGGGQPQHF
d_call: NA; j_call: TRBJ1-1; v_call: TRBV15; clone_size: NA; cdr3_nt: TGTGCCACCAGCAGAGATGGGGACCGGCCGGCTGAAGCTTTCTTT; cdr3_aa: CATSRDGDRPAEAFF
d_call: TRBD2; j_call: TRBJ2-3; v_call: TRBV20-1; clone_size: NA; cdr3_nt: TGCAGTGCCAGGCTTGAGACTAGCGGAACAGATACGCAGTATTTT; cdr3_aa: CSARLETSGTDTQYF
d_call: NA; j_call: TRBJ2-5; v_call: TRBV7-9; clone_size: NA; cdr3_nt: TGTGCCAGCAGCTTATGGGTGATGGGGGTCTATCAGACCCAGTACTTC; cdr3_aa: CASSLWVMGVYQTQYF
d_call: NA; j_call: TRBJ2-3; v_call: TRBV11-2; clone_size: few; cdr3_nt: TGTGCCAGCAGCTTAGTGCCTAGTCGACCAGCGCAGTATTTT; cdr3_aa: CASSLVPSRPAQYF
d_call: NA; j_call: TRBJ1-3; v_call: TRBV12-3/TRBV12-4; clone_size: few; cdr3_nt: TGTGCCAGCAGCACCGGGACAAAGAGCTCTGGAAACACCATATATTTT; cdr3_aa: CASSTGTKSSGNTIYF
d_call: NA; j_call: TRBJ1-4; v_call: TRBV7-9; clone_size: few; cdr3_nt: TGTGCCAGCAGCAATGGATGGGAGGGAAAACTGTTTTTT; cdr3_aa: CASSNGWEGKLFF
d_call: TRBD1; j_call: TRBJ1-3; v_call: TRBV7-8; clone_size: few; cdr3_nt: TGTGCCTCCGGACAGGCGGGTTTCTCTGGAAACACCATATATTTT; cdr3_aa: CASGQAGFSGNTIYF
d_call: NA; j_call: TRBJ1-1; v_call: TRBV7-6; clone_size: NA; cdr3_nt: TGTGCCAGCAGCCAAGGACGGACCTTGAACACTGAAGCTTTCTTT; cdr3_aa: CASSQGRTLNTEAFF
d_call: NA; j_call: TRBJ2-3; v_call: TRBV20-1; clone_size: once; cdr3_nt: TGCAGTGCAAACGGGGCCAGCGGAAGCACAGATACGCAGTATTTT; cdr3_aa: CSANGASGSTDTQYF
d_call: NA; j_call: TRBJ2-3; v_call: TRBV6-6; clone_size: few; cdr3_nt: TGTGCCAGCAGTTCGAGATCCCGTGGGGCCACAGATACGCAGTATTTT; cdr3_aa: CASSSRSRGATDTQYF
d_call: NA; j_call: TRBJ2-3; v_call: TRBV18; clone_size: NA; cdr3_nt: TGTGCCAGCTCACCACGGGTCATTGTGGGCCGAGGCGCAGATACGCAGTATTTT; cdr3_aa: CASSPRVIVGRGADTQYF
d_call: TRBD1; j_call: TRBJ2-1; v_call: TRBV20-1; clone_size: NA; cdr3_nt: TGCAGTGCTAGGCCGGGACAGCTCTACAATGAGCAGTTCTTC; cdr3_aa: CSARPGQLYNEQFF
d_call: NA; j_call: TRBJ1-2; v_call: TRBV12-3/TRBV12-4; clone_size: few; cdr3_nt: TGTGCCAGCAGTTTACAGGGCCTCTATGGCTACACCTTC; cdr3_aa: CASSLQGLYGYTF
d_call: NA; j_call: TRBJ1-5; v_call: TRBV6-8; clone_size: NA; cdr3_nt: TGTGCCAGCCACGAATACACCATTAGCAATCAGCCCCAGCATTTT; cdr3_aa: CASHEYTISNQPQHF
d_call: NA; j_call: TRBJ2-7; v_call: TRBV11-2; clone_size: few; cdr3_nt: TGTGCCAGCACCATGGGTGGGATGGAAAAACAGCACTTC; cdr3_aa: CASTMGGMEKQHF
d_call: NA; j_call: TRBJ1-3; v_call: TRBV4-1; clone_size: NA; cdr3_nt: TGCGCCAGCAGCCAATCCTCCCAGGGAAACACCATATATTTT; cdr3_aa: CASSQSSQGNTIYF
d_call: NA; j_call: TRBJ2-7; v_call: TRBV6-1; clone_size: NA; cdr3_nt: TGTGCCAGCGGCGACCCCTCGGGCCTACGAGACGAGCAGTACTTC; cdr3_aa: CASGDPSGLRDEQYF
d_call: NA; j_call: TRBJ2-2; v_call: TRBV4-1; clone_size: NA; cdr3_nt: TGCGCCAGCAGCCAAGAGGAGTGGAACACCGGGGAGCTGTTTTTT; cdr3_aa: CASSQEEWNTGELFF
d_call: TRBD1; j_call: TRBJ1-1; v_call: TRBV6-1; clone_size: few; cdr3_nt: TGTGCCAGCCGACAGAGCGGGGTCAGGGGGCACACTGAAGCTTTCTTT; cdr3_aa: CASRQSGVRGHTEAFF
d_call: NA; j_call: TRBJ2-5; v_call: TRBV29-1; clone_size: NA; cdr3_nt: TGCAGCGTCACAGAAGGCCAAGAGACCCAGTACTTC; cdr3_aa: CSVTEGQETQYF
d_call: NA; j_call: TRBJ2-3; v_call: TRBV7-9; clone_size: NA; cdr3_nt: TGTGCCAGCAGTTCATACCGGGACGCTTTAGATACGCAGTATTTT; cdr3_aa: CASSSYRDALDTQYF
d_call: NA; j_call: TRBJ1-2; v_call: TRBV10-3; clone_size: NA; cdr3_nt: TGTGCCATCAGTGAGTACGAGGACAGCTATGGCTACACCTTC; cdr3_aa: CAISEYEDSYGYTF
d_call: NA; j_call: TRBJ2-5; v_call: TRBV29-1; clone_size: NA; cdr3_nt: TGCAGCGTTGGGGGTGGGAGCCGGGAGACCCAGTACTTC; cdr3_aa: CSVGGGSRETQYF